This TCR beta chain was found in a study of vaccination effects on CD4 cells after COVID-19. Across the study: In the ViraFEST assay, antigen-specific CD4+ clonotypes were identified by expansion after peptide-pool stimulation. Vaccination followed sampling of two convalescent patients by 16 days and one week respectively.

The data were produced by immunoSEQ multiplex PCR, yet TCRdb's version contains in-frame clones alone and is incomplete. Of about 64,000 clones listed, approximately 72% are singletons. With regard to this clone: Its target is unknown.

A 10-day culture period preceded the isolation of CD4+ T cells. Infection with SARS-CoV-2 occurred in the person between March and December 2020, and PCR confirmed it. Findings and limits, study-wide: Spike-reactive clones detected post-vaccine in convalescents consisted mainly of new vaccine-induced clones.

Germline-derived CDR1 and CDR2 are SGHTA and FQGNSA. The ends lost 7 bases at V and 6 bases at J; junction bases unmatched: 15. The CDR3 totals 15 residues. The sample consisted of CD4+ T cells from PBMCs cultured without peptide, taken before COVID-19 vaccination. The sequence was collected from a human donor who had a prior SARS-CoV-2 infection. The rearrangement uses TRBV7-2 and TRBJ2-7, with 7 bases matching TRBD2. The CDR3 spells CASILIGGSLGEQYF. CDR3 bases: TGTGCCAGCATCCTGATCGGCGGGAGTTTAGGCGAGCAGTACTTC.